This T cell receptor (beta chain) was found in a study of technical replicates of blood from a handful of donors (TCRdb year 2017). At the junction V is shortened by 7 bases and J by 1 base, with 17 bases in between. CDR1 is given as ENHRY and CDR2 as SYGVKD, both from the germline V gene. The CDR3, cysteine through phenylalanine, is 15 amino acids long. The only DNA kept is the CDR3, 45 bases in frame from the first base. Libraries were prepared through the immunoSEQ multiplex PCR assay. TCRdb limited this immuneACCESS table to in-frame rearrangements with V and J called. A share of clones is missing; checked studies link under half to unresolved V genes, and the rest is unexplained. The sample table lists 60,000 to 90,000 clones, about nine tenths of them with a count of one. Around 0.34% of the sample comes from the top ten. Concerning this clone itself: It has no known antigen specificity. Per-base quality was not reported, and no clone a single base away is much larger than it.

Sequenced material: T cells isolated from PBMCs. The TCR sequence derives from a human donor in good health. The sequence links TRBV10-3 to TRBJ2-7; TRBD2 is possibly the D segment (5 matching bases). The bases read TGTGCCATCACCCCGACTGGCGGGCTATCCTACGAGCAGTACTTC. This translates into CAITPTGGLSYEQYF.